Listed below are T cell receptor beta chains from one sample, sequenced in a study of CD4 T cells in relation to SARS-CoV-2 and coronaviruses. The repertoire was sequenced with immunoSEQ multiplex PCR; TCRdb's copy has only in-frame clones and lacks some. The table includes tens of thousands of clones, under 95% detected once. Material: naive CD4+ T cells from PBMCs. The source of these receptors is an adult with COVID-19. Both conserved end residues are part of each CDR3. A D gene is named only where the DNA matches it firmly. For some rows the clone size is stated as once, few or many, or as a class when expanded; others skip it.

NA	NA	TRBV6-6	TRBJ2-3	TGTGCCGCAAGAGGAGGGCTACCCTCAGATACGCAGTATTTT	CAARGGLPSDTQYF
NA	NA	TRBV3-1/TRBV3-2	TRBJ2-7	TGTGCCAGCATGGGGAGCGGCAGCTCCTACGAGCAGTACTTC	CASMGSGSSYEQYF
NA	TRBD1	TRBV7-8	TRBJ2-7	TGTGCCAGCAGATCATTACAGGGGGCGGGCTACGAGCAGTACTTC	CASRSLQGAGYEQYF
once	TRBD1	TRBV5-1	TRBJ2-7	TGCGCCAGCAGGAGACAGGGGACCTACGAGCAGTACTTC	CASRRQGTYEQYF
NA	TRBD2	TRBV19	TRBJ2-3	TGTGCCAGTAGCGCTAGCGGGAGCACAGATACGCAGTATTTT	CASSASGSTDTQYF
NA	TRBD2	TRBV14	TRBJ2-3	TGTGCCAGCAGCCCGTTCTGGAGCGGGAAGACAGATACGCAGTATTTT	CASSPFWSGKTDTQYF
few	NA	TRBV19	TRBJ1-5	TGTGCCAGTACGGACCGAGGCTTTGGCAATCAGCCCCAGCATTTT	CASTDRGFGNQPQHF
few	NA	TRBV28	TRBJ1-5	TGTGCCAGCAGTTTATTTGGGCGCAATCAGCCCCAGCATTTT	CASSLFGRNQPQHF
NA	NA	TRBV10-3	TRBJ2-1	TGTGCCATCACCCGGGGTGGGCCCAATGAGCAGTTCTTC	CAITRGGPNEQFF
NA	NA	TRBV12-2	TRBJ2-1	TGTGCAAGTCGCTCATTAGCTTCGGGAGGGCCATCCTACAATGAGCAGTTCTTC	CASRSLASGGPSYNEQFF
NA	NA	TRBV29-1	TRBJ2-3	TGCAGCGGTAAGGGACAACACACAGATACGCAGTATTTT	CSGKGQHTDTQYF
NA	NA	TRBV21-1	TRBJ2-1	TGTGCCAGCAGCAAAAACAGGGTGGACCACAATGAGCAGTTCTTC	CASSKNRVDHNEQFF
NA	NA	TRBV9	TRBJ2-3	TGTGCCAGCAGCGTAACTTCTGATAGCACAGATACGCAGTATTTT	CASSVTSDSTDTQYF
NA	TRBD1	TRBV10-3	TRBJ1-3	TGTGCCATCAGTGAGTCTGGACAGGGCTCTGGAAACACCATATATTTT	CAISESGQGSGNTIYF
NA	NA	TRBV30	TRBJ1-2	TGTGCCCGGAAAATTCAGGGAATCTGGGGTGGCTACACCTTC	CARKIQGIWGGYTF
NA	NA	TRBV6-2/TRBV6-3	TRBJ1-4	TGTGCCAGCAGTTACTTAAATGAAAAACTGTTTTTT	CASSYLNEKLFF
NA	NA	TRBV6-6	TRBJ2-7	TGTGCCAGCAGTTCCCTACGACAGAGGTTCTACGAGCAGTACTTC	CASSSLRQRFYEQYF
NA	TRBD1	TRBV30	TRBJ2-1	TGTGCCTGGAGCCAACAGGGGTTAAGCTCCTACAATGAGCAGTTCTTC	CAWSQQGLSSYNEQFF
NA	NA	TRBV19	TRBJ2-3	TGTGCCAGTAGTATTTCAGATGAAGCAGATACGCAGTATTTT	CASSISDEADTQYF
once	TRBD2	TRBV3-1/TRBV3-2	TRBJ2-3	TGTGCCAGCAGCCATCCACGGGGAGGGTGTGTAGATACGCAGTATTTT	CASSHPRGGCVDTQYF
NA	NA	TRBV28	TRBJ2-5	TGTGCCACAACCAAGGCGGGCGGAGGGCCCGGGGCCCAGTACTTC	CATTKAGGGPGAQYF
NA	NA	TRBV7-6	TRBJ2-6	TGTGCCAGCAGCTTAGCCCCCCGGAGCTCTGGGGCCAACGTCCTGACTTTC	CASSLAPRSSGANVLTF
once	NA	TRBV6-5	TRBJ2-3	TGTGCCAGCATCAGGAGAGGGCAGGGCACAGATACGCAGTATTTT	CASIRRGQGTDTQYF
NA	TRBD2	TRBV5-1	TRBJ2-2	TGCGCCAGCAGCCAACTAGCGGTCGACACCGGGGAGCTGTTTTTT	CASSQLAVDTGELFF
NA	TRBD1	TRBV7-7	TRBJ2-2	TGTGCCAGCAGCTCTGGACAGGGGTCCACCGGGGAGCTGTTTTTT	CASSSGQGSTGELFF
NA	NA	TRBV29-1	TRBJ2-2	TGCAGCGTTCGACCGCGGTCGGGCGTTGGGGAGCTGTTTTTT	CSVRPRSGVGELFF
NA	NA	TRBV11-3	TRBJ1-3	TGTGCCAGCAGCTTAGGGGGATCTGGAAACACCATATATTTT	CASSLGGSGNTIYF
few	TRBD1	TRBV5-1	TRBJ1-1	TGCGCCAGCAGCCGTGGACAGGGGGGTACTGAAGCTTTCTTT	CASSRGQGGTEAFF
NA	NA	TRBV28	TRBJ1-5	TGTGCCAGCAACCCTCGGGGTGGCCGCAATCAGCCCCAGCATTTT	CASNPRGGRNQPQHF